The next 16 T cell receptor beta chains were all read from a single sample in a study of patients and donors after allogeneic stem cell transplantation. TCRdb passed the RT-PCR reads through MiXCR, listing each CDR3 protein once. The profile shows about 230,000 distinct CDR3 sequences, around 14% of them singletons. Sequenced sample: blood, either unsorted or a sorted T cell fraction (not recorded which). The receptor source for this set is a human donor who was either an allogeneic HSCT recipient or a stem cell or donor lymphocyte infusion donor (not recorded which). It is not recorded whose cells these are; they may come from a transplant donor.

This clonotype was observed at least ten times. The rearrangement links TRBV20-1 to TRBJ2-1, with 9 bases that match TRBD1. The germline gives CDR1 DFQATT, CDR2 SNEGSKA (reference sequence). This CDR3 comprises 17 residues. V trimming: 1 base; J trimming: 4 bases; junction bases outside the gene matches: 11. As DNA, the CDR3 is TGCAGTGCTAGAGTTGAGTCAGGGACAGGGTATTACAATGAGCAGTTCTTC. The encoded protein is CSARVESGTGYYNEQFF.

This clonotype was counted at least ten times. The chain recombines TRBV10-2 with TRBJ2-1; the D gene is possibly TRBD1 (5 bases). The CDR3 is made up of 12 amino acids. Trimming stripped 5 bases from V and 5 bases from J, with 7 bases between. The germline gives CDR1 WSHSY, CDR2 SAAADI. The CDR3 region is CASSIQDNEQFF. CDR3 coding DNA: TGCGCCAGCAGTATACAGGACAATGAGCAGTTCTTC.

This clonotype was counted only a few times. CDR3 sequence: CASRHSSNQPQHF. Written as DNA, the CDR3 is TGTGCCAGCAGACACTCTAGCAATCAGCCCCAGCATTTT. The J gene is TRBJ1-5, the V gene TRBV6-6, with unresolved D. The V gene lost 6 bases and the J gene lost 0 bases, with 6 bases spanning the gap. This CDR3 contains 13 residues. CDR1 is MNHNY, CDR2 SVGAGI, per germline (reference sequence).

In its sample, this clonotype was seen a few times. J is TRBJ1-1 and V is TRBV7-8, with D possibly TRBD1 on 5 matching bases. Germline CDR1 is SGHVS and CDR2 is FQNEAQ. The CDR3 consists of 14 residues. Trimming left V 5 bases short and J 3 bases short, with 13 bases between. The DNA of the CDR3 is TGTGCCAGCAGCCACCTGAGGGGTGACACTGAAGCTTTCTTT. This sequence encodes CASSHLRGDTEAFF.

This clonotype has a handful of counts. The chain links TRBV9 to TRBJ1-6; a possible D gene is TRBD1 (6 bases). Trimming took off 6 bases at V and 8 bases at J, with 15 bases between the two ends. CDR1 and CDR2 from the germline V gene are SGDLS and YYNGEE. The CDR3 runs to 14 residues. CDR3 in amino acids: CASTLGQKDSPLHF. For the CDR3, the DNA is TGTGCCAGCACCCTTGGACAGAAAGATTCACCCCTCCACTTT. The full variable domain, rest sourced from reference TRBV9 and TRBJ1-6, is DSGVTQTPKHLITATGQRVTLRCSPRSGDLSVYWYQQSLDQGLQFLIQYYNGEERAKGNILERFSAQQFPDLHSELNLSSLELGDSALYFCASTLGQKDSPLHFGNGTRLTVT.

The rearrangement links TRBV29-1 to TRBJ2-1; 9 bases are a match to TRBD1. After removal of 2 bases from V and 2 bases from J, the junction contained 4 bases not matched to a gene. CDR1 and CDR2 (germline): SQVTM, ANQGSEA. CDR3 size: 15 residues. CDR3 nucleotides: TGCAGCGTTGAAACGGGACAGGGAGCCTACAATGAGCAGTTCTTC. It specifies CSVETGQGAYNEQFF.

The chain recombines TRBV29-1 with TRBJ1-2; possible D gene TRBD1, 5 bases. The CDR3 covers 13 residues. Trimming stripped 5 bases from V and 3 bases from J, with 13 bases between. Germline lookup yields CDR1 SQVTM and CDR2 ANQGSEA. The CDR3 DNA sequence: TGCAGCGTTTCCCGGGACGGCGACTATGGCTACACCTTC. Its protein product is CSVSRDGDYGYTF.

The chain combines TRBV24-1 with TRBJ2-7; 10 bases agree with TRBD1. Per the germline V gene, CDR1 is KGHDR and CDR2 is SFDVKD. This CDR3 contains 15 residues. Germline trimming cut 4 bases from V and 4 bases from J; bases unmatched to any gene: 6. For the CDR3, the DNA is TGTGCCACCAGTGACCCGGGACAGGGGCTTTACGAGCAGTACTTC. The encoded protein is CATSDPGQGLYEQYF.

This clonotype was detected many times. The CDR3 bases are TGTGCCAGCAGCCCGGGATGGGCTGATACCTACGAGCAGTACTTC. Protein product: CASSPGWADTYEQYF. This chain connects TRBV7-9 to TRBJ2-7; D perhaps matches TRBD2 (5 bases). Germline-derived CDR1 and CDR2 are SEHNR and FQNEAQ (reference sequence). This CDR3 comprises 15 residues. V was shortened by 5 bases and J by 2 bases, with 16 bases between the two germline ends.

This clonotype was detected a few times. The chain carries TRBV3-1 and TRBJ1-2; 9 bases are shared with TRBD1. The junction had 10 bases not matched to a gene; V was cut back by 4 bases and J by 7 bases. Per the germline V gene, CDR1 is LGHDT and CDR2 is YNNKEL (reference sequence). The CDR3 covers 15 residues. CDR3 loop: CASSPTGGERSGYTF. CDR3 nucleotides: TGTGCCAGCAGCCCAACAGGGGGCGAAAGATCTGGCTACACCTTC.

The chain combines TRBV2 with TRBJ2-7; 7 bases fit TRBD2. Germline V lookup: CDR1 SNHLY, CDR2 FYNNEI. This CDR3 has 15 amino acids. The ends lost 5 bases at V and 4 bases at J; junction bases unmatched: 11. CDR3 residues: CASSLRWGGEYEQYF. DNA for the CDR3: TGTGCCAGCAGTCTTCGATGGGGGGGTGAATACGAGCAGTACTTC.

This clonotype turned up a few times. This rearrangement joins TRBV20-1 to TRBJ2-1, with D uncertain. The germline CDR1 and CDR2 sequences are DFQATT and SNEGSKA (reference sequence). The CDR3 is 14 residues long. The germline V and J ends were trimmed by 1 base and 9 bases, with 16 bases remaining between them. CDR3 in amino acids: CSARGFPLRAEQFF. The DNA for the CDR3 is TGCAGTGCTAGAGGCTTTCCTCTTAGGGCTGAGCAGTTCTTC.

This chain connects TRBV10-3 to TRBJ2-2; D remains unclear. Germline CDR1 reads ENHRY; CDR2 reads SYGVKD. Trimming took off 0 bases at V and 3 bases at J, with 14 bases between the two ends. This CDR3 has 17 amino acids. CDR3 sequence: CAISESTFLKYTGELFF. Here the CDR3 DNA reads TGTGCCATCAGTGAGTCGACTTTTTTGAAGTACACCGGGGAGCTGTTTTTT.

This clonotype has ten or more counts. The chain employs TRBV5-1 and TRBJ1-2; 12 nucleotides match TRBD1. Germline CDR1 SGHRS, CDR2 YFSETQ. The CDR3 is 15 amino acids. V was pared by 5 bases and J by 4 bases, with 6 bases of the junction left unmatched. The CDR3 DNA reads TGCGCCAGCAGTTTCGGGACAGGGGGCGTCTATGGCTACACCTTC. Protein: CASSFGTGGVYGYTF.

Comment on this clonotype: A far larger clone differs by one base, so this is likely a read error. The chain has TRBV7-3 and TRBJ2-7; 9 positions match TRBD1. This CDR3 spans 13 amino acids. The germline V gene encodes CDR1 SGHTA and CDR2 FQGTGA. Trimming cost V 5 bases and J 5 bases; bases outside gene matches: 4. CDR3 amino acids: CASSLDRGDEQYF. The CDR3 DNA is TGTGCCAGCAGCCTGGACAGGGGCGACGAGCAGTACTTC. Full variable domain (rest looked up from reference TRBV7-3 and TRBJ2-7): GAGVSQTPSNKVTEKGKYVELRCDPISGHTALYWYRQSLGQGPEFLIYFQGTGAADDSGLPNDRFFAVRPEGSVSTLKIQRTERGDSAVYLCASSLDRGDEQYFGPGTRLTVT.

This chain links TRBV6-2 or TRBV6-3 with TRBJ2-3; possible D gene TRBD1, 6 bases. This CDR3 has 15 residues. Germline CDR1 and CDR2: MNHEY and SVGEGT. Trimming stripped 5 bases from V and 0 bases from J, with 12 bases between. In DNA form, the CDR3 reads TGTGCCAGCAGTAAACTAGGGGGAAGCACAGATACGCAGTATTTT. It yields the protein CASSKLGGSTDTQYF.